This T cell receptor (beta chain) was retrieved from a study of shared clonotypes between healthy human individuals. Turning to the study itself: Each donor's CD4 naive and CD4 memory cells filled three plates apiece, CD8 naive two, and CD8 memory one.

Note on this clone: Its antigen is as yet unknown.

V lost 2 bases and J 7 bases, leaving 14 bases between the germline ends. The CDR3 sequence is 15 residues long. Per the germline V gene, CDR1 is MNHNS and CDR2 is SASEGT. Notes on the study in general: The study found roughly 5.3% of naive CD4 clonotypes shared across a few donors.

Deep was the level used in running the assay. This table comes from immunoSEQ multiplex PCR, and its TCRdb copy is limited to in-frame clones, with some not included. The sample lists hundreds of thousands of clones, around 92% seen once, with 24% in the top ten. Naive CD8 cells were CD45RO-negative, positively selected for CCR7, excluding terminally differentiated effector memory CD45RA+ cells. The sequenced sample was naive CD8+ T cells sorted from blood. The chain recombines TRBV6-1 with TRBJ1-4; a weak D match, TRBD1 (5 bases). The clonotype was recovered from a young man in good health. CDR3 sequence: CASSESGALGEKLFF. DNA of the CDR3: TGTGCCAGCAGTGAAAGCGGGGCGCTGGGTGAAAAACTGTTTTTT.